A single sample is the source of the 3 T cell receptor beta chains below, sequenced in a study of shared clonotypes between healthy human individuals. This table comes from immunoSEQ multiplex PCR, and its TCRdb copy is limited to in-frame clones, with some not included. This sample has hundreds of thousands of clones, with around 96% found just once. Naive CD8 cells were CD45RO-negative, positively selected for CCR7, excluding terminally differentiated effector memory CD45RA+ cells. Sequenced material: naive CD8+ T cells sorted from blood. These receptor sequences come from a woman aged 30 to 39 in good health.

The DNA for the CDR3 is TGTGCCTCCATGTGGGAATCTTCCACAGATACGCAGTATTTT. It codes for CASMWESSTDTQYF. The chain has TRBV2 and TRBJ2-3; no definite D call. Germline loops: CDR1 SNHLY, CDR2 FYNNEI. The CDR3 length is 14 residues. V was trimmed by 11 bases and J by 2 bases, leaving 17 bases between them.

The V gene is TRBV28, the J gene TRBJ2-6, with 7 bases lining up with TRBD1. V was clipped by 5 bases and J by 0 bases; unmatched bases: 10. Germline V CDR1 and CDR2: MDHEN, SYDVKM. The CDR3 sequence is 18 residues long. Here the CDR3 reads CASSANRGSLSGANVLTF. The CDR3 bases are TGTGCCAGCAGTGCTAACAGGGGCTCCCTCTCTGGGGCCAACGTCCTGACTTTC.

The J gene is TRBJ2-6, the V gene TRBV4-1; D remains ambiguous. The V gene lost 4 bases and the J gene lost 3 bases, with 7 bases spanning the gap. This CDR3 region has 14 residues. Germline V gives CDR1 MGHRA, CDR2 YSYEKL. The CDR3 is CASSLLIGANVLTF. The CDR3 DNA is TGCGCCAGCAGCCTTCTGATTGGGGCCAACGTCCTGACTTTC.